What follows is one T cell receptor (beta chain) and its context. What it recognizes is unknown. The data originate from a study of cytomegalovirus exposure and HLA in healthy donors. Study-level background: 81% of 300 to 450 genotyped donors fell in the Caucasian-associated ancestry cluster. Whole-study results and caveats: Common viral pathogens were later found to be apparently linked to several of the most significant clusters. Further analysis, carried out later, found HLA-associated TCR beta chains more clonally expanded than equally common other chains.

Primers included in the PCR were 60 Vbeta and 13 Jbeta primers. Method: immunoSEQ multiplex PCR; TCRdb's copy keeps in-frame clones and lacks some. The sample consists of fewer than 140,000 clones, around 75% of them appearing once. Sequencing used PBMCs. This TCR derives from a female donor in good health and CMV-seronegative.

The CDR3 DNA is TGCGCCAGCAGCCAAGACTCAGTGAACACTGAAGCTTTCTTT. Protein: CASSQDSVNTEAFF. V gene TRBV4-3 combines with J gene TRBJ1-1; D not resolved. The CDR3 runs 14 residues. Trimming stripped 0 bases from V and 0 bases from J, with 5 bases between. The germline gives CDR1 LGHNA, CDR2 YSLEER.